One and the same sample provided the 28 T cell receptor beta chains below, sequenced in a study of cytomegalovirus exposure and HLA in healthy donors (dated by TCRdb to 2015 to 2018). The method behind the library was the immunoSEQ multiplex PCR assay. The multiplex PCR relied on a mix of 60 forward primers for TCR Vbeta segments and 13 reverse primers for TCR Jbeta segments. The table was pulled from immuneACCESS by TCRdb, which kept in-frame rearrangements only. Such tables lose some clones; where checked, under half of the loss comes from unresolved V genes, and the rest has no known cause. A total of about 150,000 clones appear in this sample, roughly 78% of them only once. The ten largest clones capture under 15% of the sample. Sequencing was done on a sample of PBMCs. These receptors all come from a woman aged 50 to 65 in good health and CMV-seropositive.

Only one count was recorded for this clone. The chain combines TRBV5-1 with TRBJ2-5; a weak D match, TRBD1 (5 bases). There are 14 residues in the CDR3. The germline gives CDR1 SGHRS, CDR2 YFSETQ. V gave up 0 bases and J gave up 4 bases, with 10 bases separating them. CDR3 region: CASSLGGLGETQYF. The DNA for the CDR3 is TGCGCCAGCAGCTTGGGGGGCCTTGGAGAGACCCAGTACTTC.

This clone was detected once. The CDR3: CASSQDRVNSPLHF. The CDR3 DNA follows: TGTGCCAGCAGCCAAGACAGGGTTAATTCACCCCTCCACTTT. This sequence joins TRBV5-4 and TRBJ1-6, with 7 bases aligning to TRBD1. This CDR3 has 14 amino acids. Losses at the gene ends were 4 bases for V and 6 bases for J; bases not matched to a gene: 4. From germline, CDR1 is SGHNT and CDR2 YYREEE (reference sequence).

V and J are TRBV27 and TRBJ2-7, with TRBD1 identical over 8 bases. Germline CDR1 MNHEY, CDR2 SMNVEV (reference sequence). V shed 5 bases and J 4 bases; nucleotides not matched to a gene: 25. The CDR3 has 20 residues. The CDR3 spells CASSPGQGSTGDAPWYEQYF. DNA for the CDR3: TGTGCCAGCAGTCCTGGACAGGGATCAACCGGGGACGCCCCCTGGTACGAGCAGTACTTC.

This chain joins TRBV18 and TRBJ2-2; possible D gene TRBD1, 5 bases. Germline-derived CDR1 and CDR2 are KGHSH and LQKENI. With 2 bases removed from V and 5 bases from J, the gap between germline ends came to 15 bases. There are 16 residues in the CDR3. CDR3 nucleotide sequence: TGTGCCAGCTCACCAAGGGGCACACGAACGACCGGGGAGCTGTTTTTT. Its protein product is CASSPRGTRTTGELFF.

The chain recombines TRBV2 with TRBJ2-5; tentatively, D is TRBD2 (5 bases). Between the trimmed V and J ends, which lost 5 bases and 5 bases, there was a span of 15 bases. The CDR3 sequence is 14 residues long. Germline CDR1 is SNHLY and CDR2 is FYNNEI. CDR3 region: CASSRITRMETQYF. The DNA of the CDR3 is TGTGCCAGCAGTCGCATCACTAGAATGGAGACCCAGTACTTC.

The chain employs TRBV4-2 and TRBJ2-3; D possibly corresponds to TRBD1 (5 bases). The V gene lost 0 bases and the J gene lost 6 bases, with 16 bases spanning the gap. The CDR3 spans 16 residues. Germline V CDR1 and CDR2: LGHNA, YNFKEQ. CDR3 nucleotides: TGTGCCAGCAGCCAAGATAGGGGATCAGGCGGTGATACGCAGTATTTT. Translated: CASSQDRGSGGDTQYF.

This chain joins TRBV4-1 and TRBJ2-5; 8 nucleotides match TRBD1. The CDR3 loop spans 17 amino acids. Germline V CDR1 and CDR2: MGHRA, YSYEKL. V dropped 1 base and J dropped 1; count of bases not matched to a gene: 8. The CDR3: CASSQGQGYGGQETQYF. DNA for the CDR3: TGCGCCAGCAGCCAAGGACAGGGGTATGGAGGCCAAGAGACCCAGTACTTC.

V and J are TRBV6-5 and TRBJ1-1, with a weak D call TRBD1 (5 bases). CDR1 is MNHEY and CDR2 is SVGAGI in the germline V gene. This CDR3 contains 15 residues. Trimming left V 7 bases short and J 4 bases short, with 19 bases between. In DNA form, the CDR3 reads TGTGCCAGCATTCTCCTCAGGGCTCAGGGCACTGAAGCTTTCTTT. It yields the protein CASILLRAQGTEAFF.

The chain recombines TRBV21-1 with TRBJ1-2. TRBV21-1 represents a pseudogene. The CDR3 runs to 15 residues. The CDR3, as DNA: TGTGCCAGCAGCAAACTCGGGGGGCGAAACTATGGCTACACCTTC. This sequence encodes CASSKLGGRNYGYTF.

CDR3 DNA sequence: TGTGCCAGTACCAGGACAGGGTACAATTCACCCCTCCACTTT. This gives the protein CASTRTGYNSPLHF. V gene TRBV19 combines with J gene TRBJ1-6; 8 positions agree with TRBD1. Germline V gene data show CDR1 as LNHDA and CDR2 as SQIVND (reference sequence). Germline trimming cut 7 bases from V and 7 bases from J; bases unmatched to any gene: 6. CDR3 size: 14 residues.

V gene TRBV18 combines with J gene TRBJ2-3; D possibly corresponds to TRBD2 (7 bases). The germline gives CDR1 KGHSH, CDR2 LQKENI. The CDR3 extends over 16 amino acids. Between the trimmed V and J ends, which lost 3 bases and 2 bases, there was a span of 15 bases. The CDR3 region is CASSPLGRGLTDTQYF. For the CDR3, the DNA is TGTGCCAGCTCACCCCTAGGGCGGGGGCTCACAGATACGCAGTATTTT.

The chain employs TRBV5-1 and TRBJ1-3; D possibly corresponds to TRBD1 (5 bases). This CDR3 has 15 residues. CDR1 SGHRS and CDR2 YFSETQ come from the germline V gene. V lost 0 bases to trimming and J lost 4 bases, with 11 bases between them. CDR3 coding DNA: TGCGCCAGCAGCTTGGCTCAGGGTCCAGGAAACACCATATATTTT. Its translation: CASSLAQGPGNTIYF.

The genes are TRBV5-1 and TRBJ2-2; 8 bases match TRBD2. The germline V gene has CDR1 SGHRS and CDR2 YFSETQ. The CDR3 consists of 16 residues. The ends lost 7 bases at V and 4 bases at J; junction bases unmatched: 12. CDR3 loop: CASGPGAGDPTGELFF. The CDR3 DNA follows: TGCGCCAGCGGACCGGGAGCGGGGGACCCCACCGGGGAGCTGTTTTTT. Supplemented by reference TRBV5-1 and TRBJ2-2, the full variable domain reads KAGVTQTPRYLIKTRGQQVTLSCSPISGHRSVSWYQQTPGQGLQFLFEYFSETQRNKGNFPGRFSGRQFSNSRSEMNVSTLELGDSALYLCASGPGAGDPTGELFFGEGSRLTVL.

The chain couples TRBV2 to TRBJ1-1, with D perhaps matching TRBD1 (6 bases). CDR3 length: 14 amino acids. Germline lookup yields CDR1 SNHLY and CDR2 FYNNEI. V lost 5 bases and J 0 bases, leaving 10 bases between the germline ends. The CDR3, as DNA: TGTGCCAGCAGTCCCGACAGGCTGAACACTGAAGCTTTCTTT. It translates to CASSPDRLNTEAFF.

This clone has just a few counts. CDR3 residues: CAWSKGQGATDTQYF. DNA for the CDR3: TGTGCCTGGAGTAAAGGACAGGGGGCTACAGATACGCAGTATTTT. The chain uses TRBV30 and TRBJ2-3, with TRBD1 identical over 11 bases. Germline trimming cut 2 bases from V and 3 bases from J; bases unmatched to any gene: 4. Germline values: CDR1 GTSNPN, CDR2 SVGIG (reference sequence). CDR3 length: 15 residues.

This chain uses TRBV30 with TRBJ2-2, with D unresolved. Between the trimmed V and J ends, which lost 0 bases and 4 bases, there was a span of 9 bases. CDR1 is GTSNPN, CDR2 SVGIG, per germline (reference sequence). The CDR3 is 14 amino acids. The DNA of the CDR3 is TGTGCCTGGAGTGTAGTCAGGCCCACCGGGGAGCTGTTTTTT. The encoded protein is CAWSVVRPTGELFF.

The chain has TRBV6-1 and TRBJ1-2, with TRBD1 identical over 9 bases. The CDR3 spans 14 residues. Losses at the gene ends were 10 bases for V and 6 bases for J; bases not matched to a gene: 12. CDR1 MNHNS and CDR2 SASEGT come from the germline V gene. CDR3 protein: CATGGQGFRNGYTF. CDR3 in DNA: TGTGCCACCGGGGGACAGGGCTTTCGGAATGGCTACACCTTC.

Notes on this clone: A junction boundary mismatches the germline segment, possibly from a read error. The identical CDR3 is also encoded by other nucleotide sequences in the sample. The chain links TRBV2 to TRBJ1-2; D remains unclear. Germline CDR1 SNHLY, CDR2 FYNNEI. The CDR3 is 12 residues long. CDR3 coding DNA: TGTGCCAGTAGTGAGAACAGCTATGGCTACACCTTC. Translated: CASSENSYGYTF.

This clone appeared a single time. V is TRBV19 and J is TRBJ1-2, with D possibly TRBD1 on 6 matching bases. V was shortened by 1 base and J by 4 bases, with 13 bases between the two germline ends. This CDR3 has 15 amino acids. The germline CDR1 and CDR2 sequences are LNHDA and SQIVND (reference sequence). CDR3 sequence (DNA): TGTGCCAGTAGTATAGGTCCAGGGGCCTCCTATGGCTACACCTTC. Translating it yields CASSIGPGASYGYTF.

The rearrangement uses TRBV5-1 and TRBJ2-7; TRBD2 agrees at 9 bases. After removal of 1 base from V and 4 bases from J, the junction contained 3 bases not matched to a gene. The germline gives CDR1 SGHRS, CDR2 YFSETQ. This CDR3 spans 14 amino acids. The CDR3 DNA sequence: TGCGCCAGCAGCTTGATGACTAGCGGATACGAGCAGTACTTC. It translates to CASSLMTSGYEQYF. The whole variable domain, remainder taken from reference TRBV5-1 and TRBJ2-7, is KAGVTQTPRYLIKTRGQQVTLSCSPISGHRSVSWYQQTPGQGLQFLFEYFSETQRNKGNFPGRFSGRQFSNSRSEMNVSTLELGDSALYLCASSLMTSGYEQYFGPGTRLTVT.

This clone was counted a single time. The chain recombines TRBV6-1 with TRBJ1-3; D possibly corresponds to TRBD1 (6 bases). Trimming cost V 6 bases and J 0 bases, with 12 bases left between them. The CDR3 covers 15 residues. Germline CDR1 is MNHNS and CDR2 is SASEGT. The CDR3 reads CASRETGRSGNTIYF. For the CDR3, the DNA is TGTGCCAGCAGGGAGACAGGCCGCTCTGGAAACACCATATATTTT.

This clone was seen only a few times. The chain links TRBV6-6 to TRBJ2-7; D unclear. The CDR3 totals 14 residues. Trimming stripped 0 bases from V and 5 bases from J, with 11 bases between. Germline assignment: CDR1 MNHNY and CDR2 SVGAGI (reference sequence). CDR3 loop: CASSYSSLGDEQYF. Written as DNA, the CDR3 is TGTGCCAGCAGTTACTCGAGTCTGGGCGACGAGCAGTACTTC.

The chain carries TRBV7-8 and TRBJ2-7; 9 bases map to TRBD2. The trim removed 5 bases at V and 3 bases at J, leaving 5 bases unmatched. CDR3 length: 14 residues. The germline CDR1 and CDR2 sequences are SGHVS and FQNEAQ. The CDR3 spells CASSPGAGGYEQYF. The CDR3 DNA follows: TGTGCCAGCAGCCCCGGAGCGGGGGGCTACGAGCAGTACTTC. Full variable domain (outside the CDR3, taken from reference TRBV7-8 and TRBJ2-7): GAGVSQSPRYKVAKRGQDVALRCDPISGHVSLFWYQQALGQGPEFLTYFQNEAQLDKSGLPSDRFFAERPEGSVSTLKIQRTQQEDSAVYLCASSPGAGGYEQYFGPGTRLTVT.

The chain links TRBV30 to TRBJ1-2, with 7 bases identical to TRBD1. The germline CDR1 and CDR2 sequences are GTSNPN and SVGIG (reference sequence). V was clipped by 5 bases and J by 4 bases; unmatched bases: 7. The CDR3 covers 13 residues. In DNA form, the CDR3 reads TGTGCCTGGGGGTCACAGGGGACCTATGGCTACACCTTC. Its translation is CAWGSQGTYGYTF.

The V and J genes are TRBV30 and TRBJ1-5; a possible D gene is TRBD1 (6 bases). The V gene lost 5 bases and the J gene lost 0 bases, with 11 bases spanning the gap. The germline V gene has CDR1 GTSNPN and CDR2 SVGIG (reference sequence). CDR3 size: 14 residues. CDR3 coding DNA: TGTGCCTGGGGGGGCGGGTTTAGCAATCAGCCCCAGCATTTT. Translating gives CAWGGGFSNQPQHF. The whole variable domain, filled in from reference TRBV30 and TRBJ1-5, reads SQTIHQWPATLVQPVGSPLSLECTVEGTSNPNLYWYRQAAGRGLQLLFYSVGIGQISSEVPQNLSASRPQDRQFILSSKKLLLSDSGFYLCAWGGGFSNQPQHFGDGTRLSIL.

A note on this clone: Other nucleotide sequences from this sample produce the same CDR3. The CDR3: CASSLGGGNQPQHF. As DNA, the CDR3 is TGTGCCAGCAGCTTGGGGGGCGGTAATCAGCCCCAGCATTTT. The chain links TRBV5-4 to TRBJ1-5; D is possibly TRBD1 (5 bases). Between the trimmed V and J ends, which lost 0 bases and 4 bases, there was a span of 8 bases. The germline gives CDR1 SGHNT, CDR2 YYREEE (reference sequence). The CDR3 consists of 14 residues.

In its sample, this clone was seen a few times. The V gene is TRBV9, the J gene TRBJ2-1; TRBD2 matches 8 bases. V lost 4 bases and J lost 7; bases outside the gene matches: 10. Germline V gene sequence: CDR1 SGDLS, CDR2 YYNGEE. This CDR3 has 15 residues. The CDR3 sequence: CASSPDDGGANEQFF. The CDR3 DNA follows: TGTGCCAGCAGCCCAGATGACGGGGGGGCTAATGAGCAGTTCTTC.

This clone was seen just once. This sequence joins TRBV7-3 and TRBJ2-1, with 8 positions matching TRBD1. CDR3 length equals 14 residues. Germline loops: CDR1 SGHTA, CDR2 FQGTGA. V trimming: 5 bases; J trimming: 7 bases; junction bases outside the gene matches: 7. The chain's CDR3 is CASSQGQAWNEQFF. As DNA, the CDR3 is TGTGCCAGCAGCCAGGGACAGGCTTGGAATGAGCAGTTCTTC.